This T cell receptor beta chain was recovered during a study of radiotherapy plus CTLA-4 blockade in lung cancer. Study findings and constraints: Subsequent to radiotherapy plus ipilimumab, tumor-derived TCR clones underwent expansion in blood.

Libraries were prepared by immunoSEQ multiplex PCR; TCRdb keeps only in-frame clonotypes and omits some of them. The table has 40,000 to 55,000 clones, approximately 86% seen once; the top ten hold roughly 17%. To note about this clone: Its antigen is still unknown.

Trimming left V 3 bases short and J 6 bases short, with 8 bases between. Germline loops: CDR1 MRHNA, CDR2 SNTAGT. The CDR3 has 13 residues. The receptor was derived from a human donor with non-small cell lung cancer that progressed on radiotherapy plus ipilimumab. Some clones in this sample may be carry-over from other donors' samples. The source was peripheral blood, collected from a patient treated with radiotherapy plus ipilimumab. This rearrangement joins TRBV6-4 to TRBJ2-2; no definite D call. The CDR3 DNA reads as TGTGCCAGCAGTGAGCAGGTCCCCGGGGAGCTGTTTTTT. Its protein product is CASSEQVPGELFF.